Listed below are T cell receptor beta chains from one sample, sequenced in a study of regulatory T cells in long-lasting Graves disease. TCRdb itself ran the multiplex PCR reads through MiXCR, one entry per CDR3 protein. The sample consists of 500,000 or so distinct CDR3 sequences, about 17% of them appearing once. These data were also reused for a study on T cells in Graves' hyperthyroidism and ophthalmopathy.

The sequences come from peripheral blood mononuclear cells (PBMCs), collected at new diagnosis, from a patient treated with antithyroid drugs. The receptors shown here come from a man between 40 and 49 years old with Graves disease. Both conserved end residues are part of each CDR3. D genes are given only for firm matches. Size is omitted from some rows. Given values are once, few, many or a class for expanded clones.

v_call,j_call,clone_size,d_call,cdr3_nt,cdr3_aa
TRBV12-3/TRBV12-4,TRBJ2-7,many,.,TGTGCCAGCAGTTCAGGAGATGCCTACGAGCAGTACTTC,CASSSGDAYEQYF
TRBV28,TRBJ1-1,many,.,TGTGCCAGCTACGTCCAGGGCCCGCAGAACACTGAAGCTTTCTTT,CASYVQGPQNTEAFF
TRBV2,TRBJ2-7,.,TRBD2,TGTGCCAGCACCCTGGGACTAGGGGACGAGCAGTACTTC,CASTLGLGDEQYF
TRBV6-1,TRBJ1-5,many,.,TGTGCCAGCAGTGAAGCCAGTCGGGGTGGGGGACCCCAGCATTTT,CASSEASRGGGPQHF
TRBV29-1,TRBJ1-2,.,TRBD1,TGCAGCGTTGCCCCCCGGACAGGGTCCTATGGCTACACCTTC,CSVAPRTGSYGYTF
TRBV27,TRBJ2-1,many,.,TGTGCCAGCAGTTTATCTCCGGGTAGTGAGCAGTTCTTC,CASSLSPGSEQFF
TRBV12-3/TRBV12-4,TRBJ2-7,few,.,TGTGCCAGCAGCGGACGGCACTATAACTACGAGCAGTACTTC,CASSGRHYNYEQYF
TRBV6-5,TRBJ2-2,few,.,TGTGCCAGCAGTTACTCGCCCCGATCAGGGTACACCGGGGAGCTGTTTTTT,CASSYSPRSGYTGELFF
TRBV20-1,TRBJ2-2,many,TRBD1,TGCAGTGCTAGAGAACAGGGGGCCACCGGGGAGCTGTTTTTT,CSAREQGATGELFF
TRBV24-1,TRBJ2-5,many,.,TGTGCCACCAGTGAAATCGGAGGGTTCGGCCAAGAGACCCAGTACTTC,CATSEIGGFGQETQYF